In its sample, the clone carrying this TCR beta chain was seen a few times. Its antigen is unidentified. The CDR3 loop spans 15 amino acids. The germline V and J ends were trimmed by 0 bases and 1 base, with 10 bases remaining between them. CDR1 and CDR2 (germline): DFQATT, SNEGSKA (reference sequence). The data are from a study of T cell repertoires in cytomegalovirus infection. Study summary: The public TCR beta signatures pointed to both CMV infection and matching HLA type. Findings and caveats of the study: What dominated the ex vivo response were HLA-C-restricted CMV-specific TCR beta clonotypes.

TCRdb used MiXCR to reprocess the reads, holding one entry per CDR3 protein. The table lists hundreds of thousands of distinct CDR3 sequences, approximately 32% of them singletons, with around 11% in the top ten. V is TRBV20-1 and J is TRBJ1-5, with unresolved D. This TCR was sampled from a human donor in good health (CMV status not recorded). Some clones in this sample may be carry-over from other donors' samples. Sequenced material: cultured CD8+ T cells from PBMCs, taken from culture after CMV antigen stimulation. The CDR3 protein is CSARDLSISNQPQHF. As DNA, the CDR3 is TGCAGTGCTAGAGATCTAAGCATAAGCAATCAGCCCCAGCATTTT.